This T cell receptor (beta chain) was obtained from a study of breast tumors, draining lymph nodes, adjacent tissues. Study-wide points: Tumor repertoires ranked between lymph nodes and nontumor tissue in diversity, with V and J gene preferences. Luminal-like breast cancer showed significantly higher tumor–nontumor repertoire similarity than basal-like. The lymph node origin of tumor T cells was framed as consistent with a hypothesis, not demonstrated.

A note on this clonotype: Its specificity is unknown.

The lymph nodes were axillary draining lymph nodes from breast cancer patients. From the multiplex PCR reads, TCRdb called clonotypes with MiXCR, one entry per CDR3 protein. The sample comprises around 150,000 distinct CDR3 sequences, around a third of which are singletons, and approximately 2.2% rests with the top ten. The ends lost 2 bases at V and 5 bases at J; junction bases unmatched: 6. Germline CDR1 is LNHNV and CDR2 is YYDKDF (reference sequence). This CDR3 is built from 15 residues. This chain uses TRBV15 with TRBJ2-7; 10 positions agree with TRBD1. The sample was axillary lymph node tissue. The source of this sequence is a female donor with breast cancer. Some clones in this sample may be carry-over from other donors' samples. The CDR3 DNA follows: TGTGCCACCAGCAGAACCGACAGGGGGCAGGACGAGCAGTACTTC. Protein sequence: CATSRTDRGQDEQYF.